Below, one T cell receptor (beta chain) is given with its context. Its target is not known. TCRdb's copy holds only in-frame clones and misses some; the assay was immunoSEQ multiplex PCR. This table has more than 130,000 clones, approximately 86% appearing once. The CDR3 extends over 14 amino acids. Deletions cut 5 bases from V and 4 bases from J, with 15 bases between. In germline, CDR1 is SGHAT, CDR2 FQNNGV. The sample is drawn from a study of cytomegalovirus exposure and HLA in healthy donors. Study-level results: The dataset shows that most TCR sequences were rare, while some public TCRs occurred in many donors.

The specimen sequenced was PBMCs. The sequence came from a woman aged 18 to 35 in good health and CMV-seropositive. The chain couples TRBV11-2 to TRBJ2-7, with unresolved D. The CDR3 loop is CASSLSTTTYEQYF. DNA for the CDR3: TGTGCCAGCAGCCTCTCTACTACAACATACGAGCAGTACTTC.